Shown below are 2 T cell receptor beta chains from a single sample sequenced in a study of shared clonotypes between healthy human individuals. Sequencing used immunoSEQ multiplex PCR; TCRdb keeps in-frame clones, though not all of them. Altogether about 320,000 clones are present, around 86% being singletons, with the ten largest covering roughly 17%. The specimen sequenced was memory CD8+ T cells sorted from blood. Subset meaning: CD45RO+ cells pooled with CCR7-negative TemRA cells. Receptors were obtained from a man in his late teens or twenties in good health.

V gene TRBV29-1 combines with J gene TRBJ1-2, with 8 positions matching TRBD1. V shed 6 bases, J shed 2 bases, and the junction held 5 bases outside the gene matches. The CDR3 sequence is 13 residues long. Germline V gene data show CDR1 as SQVTM and CDR2 as ANQGSEA. As DNA, the CDR3 is TGCAGCGTCGGGGACAGGAGGAACTATGGCTACACCTTC. This translates into CSVGDRRNYGYTF.

A few counts support this clone. The chain combines TRBV5-6 with TRBJ1-4, with TRBD1 matching 9 bases. CDR3 size: 16 residues. Trimming removed 2 bases from V and 5 bases from J; junction bases left unmatched: 7. Germline lookup yields CDR1 SGHDT and CDR2 YYEEEE. This CDR3 reads CASSFLRQGENEKLFF. DNA of the CDR3: TGTGCCAGCAGCTTCCTACGACAGGGGGAGAATGAAAAACTGTTTTTT.